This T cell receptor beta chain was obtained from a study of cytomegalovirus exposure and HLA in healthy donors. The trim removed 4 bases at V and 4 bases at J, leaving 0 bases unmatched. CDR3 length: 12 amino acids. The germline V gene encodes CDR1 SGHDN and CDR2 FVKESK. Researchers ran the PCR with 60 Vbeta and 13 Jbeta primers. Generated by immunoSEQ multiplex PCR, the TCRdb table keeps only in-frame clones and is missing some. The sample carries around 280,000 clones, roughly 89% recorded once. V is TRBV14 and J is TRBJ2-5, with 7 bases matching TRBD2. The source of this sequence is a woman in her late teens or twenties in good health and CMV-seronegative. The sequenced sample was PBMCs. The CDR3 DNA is TGTGCCAGCAGCCTAGCGGGAGAGACCCAGTACTTC. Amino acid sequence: CASSLAGETQYF. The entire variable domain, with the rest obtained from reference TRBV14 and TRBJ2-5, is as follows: EAGVTQFPSHSVIEKGQTVTLRCDPISGHDNLYWYRRVMGKEIKFLLHFVKESKQDESGMPNNRFLAERTGGTYSTLKVQPAELEDSGVYFCASSLAGETQYFGPGTRLLVL.